This passage covers 23 T cell receptor beta chains from one sample sequenced in a study of T-cell memory formation after mild COVID-19. Using its own MiXCR run on the 5' RACE reads, TCRdb lists one record per CDR3 protein. This table has about 150,000 distinct CDR3 sequences, 15% to 20% appearing once. Sequenced sample: PBMCs or a T cell subset sorted from them (not recorded which). Every receptor here comes from an adult woman who had mild COVID-19 (a few samples of this study predate the infection). Cell type and time point are not known.

This sequence joins TRBV3-1 and TRBJ2-3; 8 bases align to TRBD2. Germline values: CDR1 LGHDT, CDR2 YNNKEL (reference sequence). The length of the CDR3 is 14 residues. The trim removed 0 bases at V and 4 bases at J, leaving 0 bases unmatched. The CDR3 DNA sequence: TGTGCCAGCAGCCAAGAGGGACTAGCAGATACGCAGTATTTT. It codes for CASSQEGLADTQYF.

There are a few counts of this clonotype. This chain connects TRBV5-1 to TRBJ2-7; D is unclear. Germline CDR1 and CDR2: SGHRS and YFSETQ. Trimming pared 3 bases from V and 6 bases from J, leaving 7 bases between. There are 11 residues in the CDR3. The chain's CDR3 is CASSSGIEQYF. Written as DNA, the CDR3 is TGCGCCAGCAGCTCTGGTATCGAGCAGTACTTC.

In this sample, this clonotype turned up a few times. The chain combines TRBV5-1 with TRBJ1-1; possible D gene TRBD1, 6 bases. With 1 base removed from V and 6 bases from J, the gap between germline ends came to 13 bases. The germline V gene has CDR1 SGHRS and CDR2 YFSETQ. This CDR3 has 14 amino acids. The CDR3 here is CASSLKGTPPEAFF. Written as DNA, the CDR3 is TGCGCCAGCAGCTTGAAAGGGACACCCCCTGAAGCTTTCTTT.

The V call is TRBV7-9, the J call TRBJ2-7; D call uncertain. Germline CDR1 reads SEHNR; CDR2 reads FQNEAQ (reference sequence). V was trimmed by 4 bases and J by 5 bases, leaving 12 bases between them. The CDR3 consists of 13 residues. This CDR3 is CASSSHNPHEQYF. The CDR3 DNA reads TGTGCCAGCAGCTCTCACAACCCCCACGAGCAGTACTTC.

This sequence joins TRBV25-1 and TRBJ2-5; 10 nucleotides agree with TRBD1. V lost 0 bases to trimming and J lost 5 bases; unmatched junction nucleotides: 6. CDR3 size: 16 residues. The germline V gene has CDR1 MGHDK and CDR2 SYGVNS. CDR3: CASSEYRDRGLETQYF. The CDR3 DNA is TGTGCCAGCAGTGAATACCGGGACAGGGGACTGGAGACCCAGTACTTC. Combining the CDR3 with reference TRBV25-1 and TRBJ2-5 gives the whole variable domain EADIYQTPRYLVIGTGKKITLECSQTMGHDKMYWYQQDPGMELHLIHYSYGVNSTEKGDLSSESTVSRIRTEHFPLTLESARPSHTSQYLCASSEYRDRGLETQYFGPGTRLLVL.

The chain recombines TRBV7-2 with TRBJ2-5, with 13 bases aligning to TRBD2. Trimming cost V 1 base and J 2 bases; bases outside gene matches: 4. Per the germline V gene, CDR1 is SGHTA and CDR2 is FQGNSA. This CDR3 spans 17 amino acids. The CDR3 is CASSLGGLAGTQETQYF. DNA for the CDR3: TGTGCCAGCAGCTTAGGGGGACTAGCGGGGACACAAGAGACCCAGTACTTC.

This chain connects TRBV9 to TRBJ2-5; a weak D match, TRBD2 (6 bases). The CDR3 has 14 amino acids. The germline V gene has CDR1 SGDLS and CDR2 YYNGEE. Trimming pared 4 bases from V and 2 bases from J, leaving 12 bases between. The CDR3 region is CASSRTGGQETQYF. The CDR3, as DNA: TGTGCCAGCAGCCGCACTGGGGGGCAAGAGACCCAGTACTTC.

In DNA, the CDR3 is TGTGCCACCAGTGCCGGCCAGGGGCTGAATGAGCAGTTCTTC. It encodes CATSAGQGLNEQFF. The chain joins TRBV24-1 to TRBJ2-1; D may be TRBD1 (6 bases). CDR3 length equals 14 residues. The V and J ends lost 5 bases and 7 bases respectively, with 14 bases between them. CDR1 KGHDR and CDR2 SFDVKD come from the germline V gene.

This clonotype showed up just a few times. V and J are TRBV20-1 and TRBJ2-7; 7 bases are shared with TRBD2. Germline V gene lookup returns CDR1 DFQATT and CDR2 SNEGSKA (reference sequence). The CDR3 loop spans 15 amino acids. The V gene end was trimmed by 3 bases and the J gene end by 0 bases; junction bases not matched to a gene: 8. In nucleotides, the CDR3 is TGCAGTGCTAGGGCCCTAGCGGTTAGCTCCTACGAGCAGTACTTC. Protein sequence: CSARALAVSSYEQYF.

The CDR3 loop is CSARVPWGADTQYF. CDR3 bases: TGCAGTGCTAGGGTCCCGTGGGGGGCAGATACGCAGTATTTT. This sequence joins TRBV20-1 and TRBJ2-3; tentative D call: TRBD2 (6 bases). Deletions cut 3 bases from V and 4 bases from J, with 14 bases between. Germline V gives CDR1 DFQATT, CDR2 SNEGSKA (reference sequence). CDR3 length: 14 residues.

This clonotype appeared a few times. The chain employs TRBV29-1 and TRBJ2-3; the D call may be TRBD1 or TRBD2 (5 bases each). Trimming cost V 7 bases and J 7 bases, with 18 bases left between them. Per germline, CDR1 SQVTM and CDR2 ANQGSEA. The CDR3 sequence is 13 residues long. As DNA, the CDR3 is TGCAGCGCAATCAAAGGGGACCTAAATACGCAGTATTTT. It is translated as CSAIKGDLNTQYF.

V usage is TRBV30 and J usage is TRBJ1-1; D perhaps matches TRBD1 (6 bases). V was trimmed by 0 bases and J by 5 bases, leaving 13 bases between them. The germline V gene has CDR1 GTSNPN and CDR2 SVGIG (reference sequence). This CDR3 has 14 residues. The CDR3 nucleotides are TGTGCCTGGAGTGTATTTGGGGGCTGGACTGAAGCTTTCTTT. The encoded protein is CAWSVFGGWTEAFF.

The J gene is TRBJ2-3, the V gene TRBV20-1, with 9 bases matching TRBD2. This CDR3 contains 13 residues. Germline trimming cut 3 bases from V and 11 bases from J; bases unmatched to any gene: 9. The germline V gene has CDR1 DFQATT and CDR2 SNEGSKA (reference sequence). CDR3: CSARRAGGSQQYF. The CDR3 nucleotides are TGCAGTGCTAGGCGAGCGGGGGGCTCCCAGCAGTATTTT.

This clonotype was observed many times. The gene calls are TRBV5-1 and TRBJ2-3; D possibly corresponds to TRBD1 (5 bases). Germline V gene data show CDR1 as SGHRS and CDR2 as YFSETQ. V was cut by 0 bases and J by 0 bases, with 5 bases left in between. There are 14 residues in the CDR3. The CDR3 loop is CASSLDRSTDTQYF. The CDR3 DNA reads as TGCGCCAGCAGCTTGGACAGGAGCACAGATACGCAGTATTTT.

This clonotype was detected a few times. The gene calls are TRBV6-2 or TRBV6-3 and TRBJ2-1; 13 bases are a match to TRBD2. The CDR3 is 16 residues long. Germline loops: CDR1 MNHEY, CDR2 SVGEGT. J gave up 6 bases and V 2 bases, and 4 bases lay outside the gene matches. The CDR3 is CASSYRLAGGSNEQFF. The CDR3 DNA follows: TGTGCCAGCAGTTACCGACTAGCGGGAGGTAGCAATGAGCAGTTCTTC.

The chain has TRBV6-6 and TRBJ2-6; D call uncertain. This CDR3 has 13 residues. Germline V gene sequence: CDR1 MNHNY, CDR2 SVGAGI (reference sequence). Trimming took 6 bases from V and 2 from J, leaving 5 bases between them. The CDR3 region has the DNA TGTGCCAGCAGGGCGGCTGGGGCCAACGTCCTGACTTTC. Encoded protein: CASRAAGANVLTF.

This clonotype was seen more than once but under ten times. The chain uses TRBV4-1 and TRBJ2-5; 13 nucleotides match TRBD2. The CDR3 consists of 16 residues. CDR1 and CDR2 (germline): MGHRA, YSYEKL. V lost 0 bases, J lost 7 bases, and 5 bases stayed unmatched. The CDR3 loop reads CASSQDPTSGGATQYF. For the CDR3, the DNA is TGCGCCAGCAGCCAAGATCCAACTAGCGGGGGGGCGACCCAGTACTTC.

This clonotype was counted a few times. The chain uses TRBV7-2 and TRBJ2-5, with 10 bases fitting TRBD1. V dropped 4 bases and J dropped 5; count of bases not matched to a gene: 1. Per germline, CDR1 SGHTA and CDR2 FQGNSA. The CDR3 length is 13 residues. CDR3 region: CASSSDRGETQYF. The DNA of the CDR3 is TGTGCCAGCAGCTCGGACAGGGGGGAGACCCAGTACTTC.

This clonotype appeared a few times. V gene TRBV14 combines with J gene TRBJ2-7; D possibly corresponds to TRBD2 (6 bases). This CDR3 is built from 15 residues. Germline V CDR1 and CDR2: SGHDN, FVKESK. V was clipped by 4 bases and J by 2 bases, with 15 bases between them. The CDR3: CASSPLAAATYEQYF. CDR3 nucleotide sequence: TGTGCCAGCAGCCCACTAGCTGCGGCCACCTACGAGCAGTACTTC.

The V gene is TRBV18, the J gene TRBJ1-4; D not resolved. The V and J ends lost 4 bases and 3 bases respectively, with 9 bases between them. The CDR3 sequence is 14 residues long. Looked up from germline, CDR1 is KGHSH and CDR2 is LQKENI. The chain's CDR3 is CASSLGRANEKLFF. CDR3 nucleotides: TGTGCCAGCTCACTCGGGAGAGCTAATGAAAAACTGTTTTTT. The full variable domain, in which reference TRBV18 and TRBJ1-4 provide the parts outside the CDR3, is NAGVMQNPRHLVRRRGQEARLRCSPMKGHSHVYWYRQLPEEGLKFMVYLQKENIIDESGMPKERFSAEFPKEGPSILRIQQVVRGDSAAYFCASSLGRANEKLFFGSGTQLSVL.

This sequence joins TRBV5-1 and TRBJ1-1; the D is unclear. Trimming took off 0 bases at V and 6 bases at J, with 21 bases between the two ends. CDR1 and CDR2 from the germline V gene are SGHRS and YFSETQ. The CDR3 runs 17 residues. The CDR3 DNA follows: TGCGCCAGCAGCTTGGCCGAGGAGGGAGCAAGAGGGTCTGAAGCTTTCTTT. Encoded protein: CASSLAEEGARGSEAFF.

The chain links TRBV5-5 to TRBJ2-1; D is perhaps TRBD2 (6 bases). CDR1 SGHKS and CDR2 YYEKEE come from the germline V gene (reference sequence). The CDR3 has 15 amino acids. Trimming left V 0 bases short and J 3 bases short, with 10 bases between. CDR3 nucleotides: TGTGCCAGCAGCTTGGAGGTTAGCGGCTACAATGAGCAGTTCTTC. Protein sequence: CASSLEVSGYNEQFF.

This sequence joins TRBV15 and TRBJ1-4; D uncertain. The CDR3 contains 14 residues. The germline V gene has CDR1 LNHNV and CDR2 YYDKDF (reference sequence). V lost 8 bases, J lost 3 bases, and 13 bases lay in between. Written as DNA, the CDR3 is TGTGCCACCTGTCGCGGGATTTCTAATGAAAAACTGTTTTTT. Protein sequence: CATCRGISNEKLFF.